Below, 27 T cell receptor beta chains from the same sample are listed, as sequenced in a study of T cells after yellow fever vaccination. In TCRdb, the 5' RACE reads were re-called with MiXCR into one record per CDR3 protein. The sample has under 350,000 distinct CDR3 sequences, over 3.5% seen once. The sequenced sample was PBMCs, obtained 5 days after the yellow fever booster vaccination. The receptor set was obtained from a man younger than 30 who received the YFV17D yellow fever vaccine.

The chain joins TRBV20-1 to TRBJ1-2; a weak D match, TRBD1 (5 bases). The CDR3 spans 15 residues. V lost 5 bases and J 0 bases, leaving 16 bases between the germline ends. The V gene's germline CDR1 is DFQATT and CDR2 SNEGSKA (reference sequence). The CDR3 loop reads CSAPDRGRANYGYTF. For the CDR3, the DNA is TGCAGTGCTCCAGACCGGGGCAGAGCTAACTATGGCTACACCTTC.

V usage is TRBV9 and J usage is TRBJ2-3, with 7 bases identical to TRBD1. This CDR3 region has 16 residues. J lost 7 bases, V lost 0 bases, and 11 bases had no gene match. The germline CDR1 and CDR2 sequences are SGDLS and YYNGEE. The CDR3 nucleotides are TGTGCCAGCAGCGTAGCGGCTACAGGGGCCGTGAATACGCAGTATTTT. This codes for CASSVAATGAVNTQYF.

This chain connects TRBV7-6 to TRBJ1-5; D gene uncertain. V was trimmed by 6 bases and J by 5 bases, leaving 11 bases between them. The CDR3 spans 13 residues. Germline CDR1 is SGHVS and CDR2 is FNYEAQ. The CDR3 region is CASSLQKDQPQHF. CDR3 bases: TGTGCCAGCAGTTTACAAAAAGATCAGCCCCAGCATTTT.

This clonotype has at least ten counts. The chain is built from TRBV12-3 or TRBV12-4 and TRBJ2-1; no reliable D call. The V and J ends lost 5 bases and 4 bases respectively, with 15 bases between them. The CDR3 sequence is 15 residues long. CDR3 coding DNA: TGTGCCAGCAGTGAGTCACCCACTGGGTACAATGAGCAGTTCTTC. It is translated as CASSESPTGYNEQFF.

The rearrangement links TRBV7-8 to TRBJ2-7, with 8 bases that match TRBD1. The CDR3 loop spans 16 amino acids. The V gene's germline CDR1 is SGHVS and CDR2 FQNEAQ. The V and J ends lost 2 bases and 2 bases, in that order; junction bases with no gene match: 8. CDR3 sequence: CASSLRSRTGTYEQYV. CDR3 sequence (DNA): TGTGCCAGCAGCTTAAGATCTCGGACAGGGACCTACGAGCAGTACGTC.

This clonotype was counted ten times or more. This chain connects TRBV7-6 to TRBJ2-3, with 7 bases that match TRBD2. Germline trimming cut 5 bases from V and 5 bases from J; bases unmatched to any gene: 7. The CDR3 runs 14 residues. In germline, CDR1 is SGHVS, CDR2 FNYEAQ. This CDR3 reads CASSPSGAVDTQYF. In nucleotides, the CDR3 is TGTGCCAGCAGCCCCAGCGGGGCAGTAGATACGCAGTATTTT.

The V and J genes are TRBV5-1 and TRBJ1-6; D not certain. The germline V gene has CDR1 SGHRS and CDR2 YFSETQ. The CDR3 extends over 16 amino acids. V gave up 0 bases and J gave up 4 bases, with 11 bases separating them. CDR3 sequence reads: CASSLAGTQYNSPLHF. The CDR3 coding sequence is TGCGCCAGCAGCTTGGCCGGTACCCAATATAATTCACCCCTCCACTTT.

This clonotype has at least ten counts. The genes are TRBV12-3 or TRBV12-4 and TRBJ1-2; no clear D gene. Trimming took 6 bases from V and 4 from J, leaving 12 bases between them. The CDR3 totals 13 residues. CDR3 DNA: TGTGCCAGCAGCGAAAGGCTCGTCTATGGCTACACCTTC. This translates into CASSERLVYGYTF.

This clonotype was seen a few times. The J gene is TRBJ2-2, the V gene TRBV6-5; D tentatively reads TRBD1 or TRBD2 (5 bases each). In germline, CDR1 is MNHEY, CDR2 SVGAGI. V lost 5 bases to trimming and J lost 7 bases, with 11 bases between them. This CDR3 contains 13 residues. The CDR3, as DNA: TGTGCCAGCAGTCAGAGGGGTGGCGGGGAGCTGTTTTTT. It is translated as CASSQRGGGELFF.

This clonotype was observed a single time. The chain combines TRBV9 with TRBJ2-3, with D possibly TRBD1 on 5 matching bases. The germline V and J ends were trimmed by 7 bases and 3 bases, with 15 bases remaining between them. The CDR3 extends over 14 amino acids. In germline, CDR1 is SGDLS, CDR2 YYNGEE. The DNA for the CDR3 is TGTGCCAGCGCCTCCTGGTCAGGGACAGATACGCAGTATTTT. Protein product: CASASWSGTDTQYF. The whole variable domain, remainder taken from reference TRBV9 and TRBJ2-3, is DSGVTQTPKHLITATGQRVTLRCSPRSGDLSVYWYQQSLDQGLQFLIQYYNGEERAKGNILERFSAQQFPDLHSELNLSSLELGDSALYFCASASWSGTDTQYFGPGTRLTVL.

The sample holds a few counts of this clonotype. The V and J genes are TRBV5-5 and TRBJ1-2, with D uncertain. There are 16 residues in the CDR3. Trimming took 0 bases from V and 3 from J, leaving 15 bases between them. Looked up from germline, CDR1 is SGHKS and CDR2 is YYEKEE (reference sequence). This CDR3 is CASSLVWESGDYGYTF. The CDR3 nucleotides are TGTGCCAGCAGCTTGGTTTGGGAATCGGGAGACTATGGCTACACCTTC.

V is TRBV6-6 and J is TRBJ1-3; no clear D. V was shortened by 5 bases and J by 9 bases, with 11 bases between the two germline ends. Germline V gene lookup returns CDR1 MNHNY and CDR2 SVGAGI (reference sequence). This CDR3 region has 12 residues. The CDR3 reads CASSPTGSTIYF. Here the CDR3 DNA reads TGTGCCAGCAGTCCAACCGGTAGCACCATATATTTT.

This clonotype was detected only a few times. J is TRBJ2-1 and V is TRBV5-1, with D hard to call. The V gene's germline CDR1 is SGHRS and CDR2 YFSETQ. This CDR3 comprises 13 residues. Trimming left V 0 bases short and J 7 bases short, with 8 bases between. The CDR3 region has the DNA TGCGCCAGCAGCTTGGCCTATGATAATGAGCAGTTCTTC. Residues: CASSLAYDNEQFF.

This clonotype has ten or more counts. The chain uses TRBV28 and TRBJ2-5, with D tentatively TRBD1 or TRBD2 (5 bases each). The CDR3 sequence is 13 residues long. V was shortened by 7 bases and J by 5 bases, with 14 bases between the two germline ends. Germline V gene data show CDR1 as MDHEN and CDR2 as SYDVKM. The CDR3 protein is CASNKSWGETQYF. The CDR3 DNA reads as TGTGCCAGCAATAAGTCTTGGGGGGAGACCCAGTACTTC.

V usage is TRBV4-3 and J usage is TRBJ2-5; D unresolved. Trimming took 1 base from V and 3 from J, leaving 6 bases between them. From germline, CDR1 is LGHNA and CDR2 YSLEER. This CDR3 is built from 13 residues. CDR3 sequence reads: CASSQGAKETQYF. In DNA form, the CDR3 reads TGCGCCAGCAGCCAAGGGGCGAAAGAGACCCAGTACTTC.

The J gene is TRBJ2-5, the V gene TRBV21-1; TRBD2, the table's D call, lacks a check against the DNA. TRBV21-1 represents a pseudogene. CDR3 length equals 17 residues. The CDR3 nucleotides are TGTGCCAGCAGCAGGGGACTAGCGGGGTCCCCAATGGAGACCCAGTACTTC. It encodes CASSRGLAGSPMETQYF.

The chain couples TRBV5-1 to TRBJ2-7, with D possibly being TRBD1 (6 bases). The CDR3 consists of 14 residues. V dropped 1 base and J dropped 7 bases, with 15 bases sitting between them. The germline V gene has CDR1 SGHRS and CDR2 YFSETQ. The chain's CDR3 is CASSLRSGQGEQYV. The CDR3 DNA is TGCGCCAGCAGCTTGAGGAGTGGGCAGGGGGAGCAGTACGTC.

The chain has TRBV5-6 and TRBJ1-4; D remains ambiguous. From germline, CDR1 is SGHDT and CDR2 YYEEEE. Trimming left V 2 bases short and J 5 bases short, with 7 bases between. The CDR3 spans 13 residues. The CDR3 coding sequence is TGTGCCAGCAGCTTTGGCAGCAATGAAAAACTGTTTTTT. As protein: CASSFGSNEKLFF.

This clonotype was recorded many times. This rearrangement joins TRBV5-1 to TRBJ2-7, with D perhaps given as TRBD1 or TRBD2 (5 bases each). The CDR3 contains 13 residues. The germline gives CDR1 SGHRS, CDR2 YFSETQ. V gave up 1 base and J gave up 5 bases, with 10 bases separating them. CDR3: CASSLRGVDEQYF. The CDR3 bases are TGCGCCAGCAGCTTGAGAGGGGTCGACGAGCAGTACTTC.

The rearrangement uses TRBV2 and TRBJ1-1; D is uncertain. The CDR3 sequence is 13 residues long. Between the trimmed V and J ends, which lost 7 bases and 1 base, there was a span of 10 bases. In germline, CDR1 is SNHLY, CDR2 FYNNEI. The CDR3 coding sequence is TGTGCCAGCATGAGGAGGGAGAACACTGAAGCTTTCTTT. Amino acids: CASMRRENTEAFF.

There are a few counts of this clonotype. The CDR3 is CASSPTSGGVNEQFF. As DNA, the CDR3 is TGCGCCAGCAGCCCGACTAGCGGGGGAGTCAATGAGCAGTTCTTC. The V gene is TRBV4-3, the J gene TRBJ2-1; 12 bases fit TRBD2. J lost 6 bases, V lost 4 bases, and 4 bases had no gene match. The germline gives CDR1 LGHNA, CDR2 YSLEER. The CDR3 length is 15 residues.

The chain joins TRBV6-5 to TRBJ2-5, with D maybe TRBD2 (6 bases). Germline-derived CDR1 and CDR2 are MNHEY and SVGAGI. With 0 bases removed from V and 7 bases from J, the gap between germline ends came to 15 bases. The CDR3 has 15 amino acids. CDR3 in DNA: TGTGCCAGCAGTTACTCGAGTTCGATCGGGGGGACCCAGTACTTC. Translation: CASSYSSSIGGTQYF.

This clonotype has a handful of counts. This chain uses TRBV7-2 with TRBJ2-7; perhaps TRBD1 as D (5 bases). Germline loops: CDR1 SGHTA, CDR2 FQGNSA. The CDR3 contains 14 residues. V shed 2 bases and J shed 6 bases, with 14 bases lying between them. This CDR3 is CASSLIGVVFEQYF. The CDR3 region has the DNA TGTGCCAGCAGCTTAATAGGGGTAGTGTTCGAGCAGTACTTC.

This clonotype has only a few counts. V is TRBV11-2 and J is TRBJ1-2; 12 positions agree with TRBD1. Germline V gene sequence: CDR1 SGHAT, CDR2 FQNNGV. The CDR3 contains 15 residues. The V gene end was trimmed by 6 bases and the J gene end by 6 bases; junction bases not matched to a gene: 8. CDR3 amino acids: CASSLLGTGGDGYTF. CDR3 nucleotide sequence: TGTGCCAGCAGTCTCCTCGGGACAGGGGGCGATGGCTACACCTTC.

This clonotype appeared a few times. The chain has TRBV11-2 and TRBJ2-7; D call uncertain. Germline CDR1 reads SGHAT; CDR2 reads FQNNGV. CDR3 size: 13 residues. V was clipped by 5 bases and J by 2 bases, with 10 bases between them. The CDR3 protein is CASSADGPYEQYF. The CDR3, as DNA: TGTGCCAGCAGCGCGGACGGTCCCTACGAGCAGTACTTC. The entire variable domain, with the rest obtained from reference TRBV11-2 and TRBJ2-7, is as follows: EAGVAQSPRYKIIEKRQSVAFWCNPISGHATLYWYQQILGQGPKLLIQFQNNGVVDDSQLPKDRFSAERLKGVDSTLKIQPAKLEDSAVYLCASSADGPYEQYFGPGTRLTVT.

The chain recombines TRBV7-2 with TRBJ1-1; D not certain. The germline V gene encodes CDR1 SGHTA and CDR2 FQGNSA. The V end was cut by 0 bases, the J end by 4 bases, with 6 bases between. The CDR3 is 13 amino acids. The CDR3 nucleotides are TGTGCCAGCAGCTTAGCCAGGCTCACTGAAGCTTTCTTT. Its translation: CASSLARLTEAFF. The variable domain in full, completed from reference TRBV7-2 and TRBJ1-1, reads GAGVSQSPSNKVTEKGKDVELRCDPISGHTALYWYRQSLGQGLEFLIYFQGNSAPDKSGLPSDRFSAERTGGSVSTLTIQRTQQEDSAVYLCASSLARLTEAFFGQGTRLTVV.

The table lists this clonotype with many counts. The V and J genes are TRBV4-3 and TRBJ2-5; D call uncertain. Germline V gives CDR1 LGHNA, CDR2 YSLEER. The length of the CDR3 is 18 residues. The V end was cut by 0 bases, the J end by 0 bases, with 17 bases between. The CDR3: CASSQDLFGLPYQETQYF. The DNA for the CDR3 is TGCGCCAGCAGCCAAGATTTGTTCGGTTTGCCGTACCAAGAGACCCAGTACTTC.